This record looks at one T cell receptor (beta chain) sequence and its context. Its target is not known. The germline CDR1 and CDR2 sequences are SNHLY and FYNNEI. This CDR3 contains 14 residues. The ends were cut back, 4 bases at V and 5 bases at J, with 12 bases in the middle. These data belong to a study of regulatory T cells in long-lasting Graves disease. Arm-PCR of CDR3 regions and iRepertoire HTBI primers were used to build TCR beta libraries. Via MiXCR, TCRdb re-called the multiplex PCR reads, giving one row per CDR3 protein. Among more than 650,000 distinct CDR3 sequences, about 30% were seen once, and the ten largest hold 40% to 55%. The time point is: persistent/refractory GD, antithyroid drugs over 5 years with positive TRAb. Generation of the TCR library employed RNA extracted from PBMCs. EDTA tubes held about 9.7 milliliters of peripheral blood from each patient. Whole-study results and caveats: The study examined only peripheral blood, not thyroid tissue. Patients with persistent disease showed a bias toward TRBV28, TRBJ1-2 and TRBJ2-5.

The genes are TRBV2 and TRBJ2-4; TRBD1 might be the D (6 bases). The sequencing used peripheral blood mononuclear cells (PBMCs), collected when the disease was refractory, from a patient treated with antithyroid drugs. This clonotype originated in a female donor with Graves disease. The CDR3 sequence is CASSGQENQNIQYF. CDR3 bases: TGTGCCAGCAGTGGACAGGAGAACCAAAACATTCAGTACTTC.